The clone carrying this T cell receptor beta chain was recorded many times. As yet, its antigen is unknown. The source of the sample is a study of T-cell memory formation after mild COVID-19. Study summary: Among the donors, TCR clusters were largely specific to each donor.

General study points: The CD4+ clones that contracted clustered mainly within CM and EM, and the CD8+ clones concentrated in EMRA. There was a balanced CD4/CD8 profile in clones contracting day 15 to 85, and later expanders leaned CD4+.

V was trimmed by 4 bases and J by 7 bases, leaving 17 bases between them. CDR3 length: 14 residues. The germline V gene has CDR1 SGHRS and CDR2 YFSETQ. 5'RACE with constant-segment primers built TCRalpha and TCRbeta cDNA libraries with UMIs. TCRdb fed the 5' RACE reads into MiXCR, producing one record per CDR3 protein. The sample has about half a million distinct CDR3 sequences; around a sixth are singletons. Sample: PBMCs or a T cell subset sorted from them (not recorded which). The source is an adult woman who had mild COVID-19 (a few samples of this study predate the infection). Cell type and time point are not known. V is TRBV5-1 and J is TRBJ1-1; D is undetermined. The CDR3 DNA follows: TGCGCCAGCAGCCCGGAGGGCAGTCGGATTGAAGCTTTCTTT. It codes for CASSPEGSRIEAFF.